Listed below are T cell receptor beta chains from one sample, sequenced in a study of blood T cell repertoires in COVID-19. The assay was immunoSEQ multiplex PCR, and TCRdb's table has in-frame clones only and misses some. Here the sample spans under 250,000 clones, roughly 84% being singletons. The sequencing sample was made of peripheral blood. These receptors were obtained from a human donor in a cohort sampled during active COVID-19. CDR3s include the opening cysteine and the closing phenylalanine or tryptophan. D genes are given only for firm matches. Not all rows give a size; the values are once, few, many and, for expanded clones, a class.

d_call	v_call	cdr3_length	j_call	clone_size	cdr3_aa	cdr3_nt
TRBD2	TRBV19	19	TRBJ2-7	-	CASSISFRLKTSDSYEQYF	TGTGCCAGTAGTATTTCTTTCAGGTTGAAGACTAGCGATTCCTACGAGCAGTACTTC
TRBD2	TRBV5-1	16	TRBJ2-3	-	CASSQRGTRSTDTQYF	TGCGCCAGCAGCCAGAGGGGGACTAGGAGCACAGATACGCAGTATTTT
TRBD1	TRBV6-5	14	TRBJ2-7	-	CASRLDRAPGEQYF	TGTGCCAGCAGATTGGACAGGGCCCCGGGGGAGCAGTACTTC
TRBD2	TRBV28	19	TRBJ2-5	-	CASSSPIPFRREGARTQYF	TGTGCCAGCAGCTCGCCGATCCCGTTCCGGCGGGAGGGGGCAAGGACCCAGTACTTC
-	TRBV5-6	14	TRBJ1-1	once	CASTQVRGNTEAFF	TGTGCCAGCACCCAGGTTAGGGGGAACACTGAAGCTTTCTTT
TRBD1	TRBV6-5	13	TRBJ1-1	-	CASAGTGNTEAFF	TGTGCCAGCGCCGGGACAGGGAACACTGAAGCTTTCTTT
-	TRBV27	15	TRBJ1-2	-	CASSPHQATYYGYTF	TGTGCCAGCAGTCCGCACCAGGCGACATACTATGGCTACACCTTC
TRBD2	TRBV18	15	TRBJ2-3	-	CASSRAGGFTDTQYF	TGTGCCAGCTCGAGAGCGGGAGGTTTCACAGATACGCAGTATTTT
-	TRBV2	16	TRBJ2-3	once	CASGGMTGRGTDTQYF	TGTGCCAGCGGGGGGATGACAGGGCGGGGCACAGATACGCAGTATTTT
-	TRBV6-5	15	TRBJ1-1	-	CASSYSGGMNTEAFF	TGTGCCAGCAGTTACTCGGGGGGGATGAACACTGAAGCTTTCTTT
TRBD2	TRBV12-3/TRBV12-4	13	TRBJ2-7	-	CASSHQRDYEQYF	TGTGCCAGCAGCCACCAGCGGGACTACGAGCAGTACTTC
-	TRBV5-1	14	TRBJ1-5	few	CASSLGTPNQPQHF	TGCGCCAGCAGCCTCGGGACACCTAATCAGCCCCAGCATTTT
-	TRBV19	16	TRBJ2-7	-	CASSMPHGIRTYEQYF	TGTGCCAGTAGTATGCCCCACGGGATCAGGACCTACGAGCAGTACTTC
TRBD1	TRBV19	14	TRBJ2-1	once	CASSWTGTHNEQFF	TGTGCCAGTAGTTGGACAGGGACCCACAATGAGCAGTTCTTC